Listed below are T cell receptor beta chains from one sample, sequenced in a study of Graves' ophthalmopathy and Graves' hyperthyroidism. Via MiXCR, TCRdb re-called the multiplex PCR reads, giving one row per CDR3 protein. Counted here are over 650,000 distinct CDR3 sequences, roughly two fifths occurring once; the ten biggest clones make up roughly 3%. Sequencing input: peripheral blood. These receptors came from an adult man with Graves' ophthalmopathy. Both conserved end residues are part of each CDR3. The order of the fields is D gene, clone size, V gene, J gene, CDR3 DNA, CDR3 protein. The D gene is left open where the match is weak. Rows give clone size only sometimes, using once, few, many, or a class for an expanded clone.

-,many,TRBV27,TRBJ1-2,TGTGCCAGCAGTCCGGGGGTGCGGAGGTCGAAGGGCTACACCTTC,CASSPGVRRSKGYTF
TRBD1,-,TRBV29-1,TRBJ1-5,TGCAGCACCAGGGGACAGGGCGGACAGCCCCAGCATTTT,CSTRGQGGQPQHF
TRBD2,-,TRBV5-1,TRBJ2-3,TGCGCCAGCAGCTCGACTAGCGCCTACACAGATACGCAGTATTTT,CASSSTSAYTDTQYF
-,many,TRBV7-9,TRBJ2-2,TGTGCCAGCAGCTTCGCTAACACCGGGGAGCTGTTTTTT,CASSFANTGELFF
-,many,TRBV18,TRBJ2-5,TGTGCCAGCTCACCGCCCCTGGTCAGAGATAAAGAGACCCAGTACTTC,CASSPPLVRDKETQYF
-,-,TRBV5-1,TRBJ2-7,TGCGCCAGCAGCTTTGGCAGTGCGTCCTACGAGCAGTACTTC,CASSFGSASYEQYF
-,many,TRBV12-3/TRBV12-4,TRBJ1-1,TGTGCCAGCAGTCCACAACAGGGCCTGAACACTGAAGCTTTCTTT,CASSPQQGLNTEAFF
TRBD1,-,TRBV20-1,TRBJ1-4,TGCAGTGCTGGGGGGGGACAGGGAACTAATGAAAAACTGTTTTTT,CSAGGGQGTNEKLFF
TRBD1,-,TRBV12-3/TRBV12-4,TRBJ2-7,TGTGCCAGCAGTCTTGAAGGGACAGGGGGCGACGAGCAGCACTTC,CASSLEGTGGDEQHF
-,few,TRBV20-1,TRBJ1-5,TGCAGTGCTAGTTCTGGGGGGCCGGGCCAGCCCCAGCATTTT,CSASSGGPGQPQHF
-,many,TRBV7-2,TRBJ1-3,TGTGCCAGCAGCCAAGCGATGAGGGGCAGAGAAAACACCATATATTTT,CASSQAMRGRENTIYF
-,many,TRBV29-1,TRBJ1-2,TGCAGCGTTTTTGAGACAGGTCCTTCCGCTCCTGGCTACACCTTC,CSVFETGPSAPGYTF
-,many,TRBV6-1,TRBJ1-1,TGTGCCAGCAGTGAACGGGGGCGGACTGAAGCTTTCTTT,CASSERGRTEAFF
TRBD1,many,TRBV6-4,TRBJ1-2,TGTGCCAGCAGCTCGGGACAGGGGGCGGCTGGCTACACCTTC,CASSSGQGAAGYTF
-,many,TRBV29-1,TRBJ1-2,TGCAGCGGGGGCCAGGCGGATGAATATGGCTACACCTTC,CSGGQADEYGYTF
TRBD2,many,TRBV5-1,TRBJ2-5,TGCGCCAGCAGCCGAGGACTAGCGGGATTACAAGAGACCCAGTACTTC,CASSRGLAGLQETQYF
-,few,TRBV14,TRBJ2-7,TGTGCCAGCAGCCAAGATCAAGCGGGCCATTACGAGCAGTACTTC,CASSQDQAGHYEQYF
-,few,TRBV19,TRBJ2-2,TGTGCCAGTAGGACCTCCTGGACCGGGGAGCTGTTTTTT,CASRTSWTGELFF
-,many,TRBV20-1,TRBJ1-5,TGCAGTGCTAGGAGACGGGGGGATCAGCCCCAGCATTTT,CSARRRGDQPQHF
TRBD2,-,TRBV9,TRBJ2-7,TGTGCCAGCAGCCAAGGTAGCGGGGGCCGGGGCGAGCAGTACTTC,CASSQGSGGRGEQYF
-,few,TRBV11-2,TRBJ2-7,TGTGCCAGCAGCTTAAGTGAGGGACAATCCTACGAGCAGTACTTC,CASSLSEGQSYEQYF
TRBD2,many,TRBV9,TRBJ2-2,TGTGCCAGCAGCAAGTGGCCCCGCGGGAGGGCCGGGGAGCTGTTTTTT,CASSKWPRGRAGELFF
-,few,TRBV4-1,TRBJ2-7,TGCGCCAGCAGCCAAGATCCCGCCAGCCCGTCTTACGAGCAGTACTTC,CASSQDPASPSYEQYF
TRBD1,many,TRBV10-3,TRBJ2-7,TGTGCCAGCAGTCCCGGGACAGGGAATGCAGAGCAGTACTTC,CASSPGTGNAEQYF
TRBD1,-,TRBV25-1,TRBJ1-4,TGTGCCAGCAGCCACAACAGGGGTGAAAAGCTGTTTTTT,CASSHNRGEKLFF
-,many,TRBV7-9,TRBJ1-2,TGTGCCAGCAGCTTTATTGAGGACCGAAACTATGGCTACACCTTC,CASSFIEDRNYGYTF
-,few,TRBV5-1,TRBJ2-7,TGCGCCAGCAGCTTGGCCCTCGGTATGAACTACGAGCAGTACTTC,CASSLALGMNYEQYF
-,-,TRBV2,TRBJ2-1,TGTGCCAGCAGCCGGGACAACAATGAGCAGTTCTTC,CASSRDNNEQFF
TRBD1,many,TRBV19,TRBJ1-5,TGTGCCAGTAGTATTAGTGGCAGGGGGGGACAGCCCCAGCATTTT,CASSISGRGGQPQHF
-,-,TRBV4-3,TRBJ1-2,TGCGCCAGCAGCCAAGATGCGGGGGAAAACTATGGCTACACCTTC,CASSQDAGENYGYTF
-,many,TRBV5-6,TRBJ2-5,TGTGCCAGCAGCTTTCAGACCCAAGAGACCCAGTACTTC,CASSFQTQETQYF
TRBD1,-,TRBV7-9,TRBJ1-5,TGTGCCAGCAATTTTGGGACAGATCAGCCCCAGCATTTT,CASNFGTDQPQHF
-,-,TRBV19,TRBJ1-2,TGTGCCAGTGCTACCCTGACCGGACAGCCTGGCTACACCTTC,CASATLTGQPGYTF
TRBD2,many,TRBV24-1,TRBJ2-2,TGTGCCACCAGTGATTGGGGACTAGCGGGCGCGAACACCGGGGAGCTGTTTTTT,CATSDWGLAGANTGELFF
TRBD1,-,TRBV12-3/TRBV12-4,TRBJ1-1,TGTGCCAGCAGTTTTTCGGGGACAGTGGACACTGAAGCTTTCTTT,CASSFSGTVDTEAFF
TRBD1,-,TRBV19,TRBJ1-2,TGTGCCAGTAGTATCGGAAACTACCGGGACAGGCCTACGGACAGCTATGGCTACACCTTC,CASSIGNYRDRPTDSYGYTF
-,-,TRBV6-6,TRBJ2-7,TGTGCCAGCAGTCGCGACCGGGGCTACTACGAGCAGTACTTC,CASSRDRGYYEQYF
-,once,TRBV7-8,TRBJ1-2,TGTGCCAGCAGCTCCAGTGCTAGAGCCACAGGGAACTATGGCTACACCTTC,CASSSSARATGNYGYTF
TRBD1,many,TRBV5-8,TRBJ2-5,TGTGCCAGCAGCTACACAGGGGGAGAGACCCAGTACTTC,CASSYTGGETQYF
-,many,TRBV12-5,TRBJ1-5,TGTGCTAGTGGTTGGGGGGCCCGAGGCAATCAGCCCCAGCATTTT,CASGWGARGNQPQHF
-,many,TRBV10-3,TRBJ2-2,TGTGCCATCAGTGAACTATCCGAAACCGGGGAGCTGTTTTTT,CAISELSETGELFF
TRBD2,-,TRBV7-2,TRBJ2-7,TGTGCCAGCGGCGGGACTAACGGAACCTACGAGCAGTACTTC,CASGGTNGTYEQYF
-,-,TRBV2,TRBJ2-5,TGTGCCAGCTTAAACCCCCTTGGCGAGACCCAGTACTTC,CASLNPLGETQYF
TRBD1,-,TRBV29-1,TRBJ1-2,TGCAGCGTTCTAGCGCGAGGACAGGGCTTCTATGGCTACACCTTC,CSVLARGQGFYGYTF
TRBD2,many,TRBV2,TRBJ2-7,TGTGCCAGCAGTGAGGGACTAGCGGGAGGACCCTACGAGCAGTACTTC,CASSEGLAGGPYEQYF
-,many,TRBV5-1,TRBJ1-6,TGCGCCAGCAGCTTTCAGGACAGTCGGAATTCACCCCTCCACTTT,CASSFQDSRNSPLHF